These 21 T cell receptor beta chains share one sample of origin, sequenced in a study of CD4+ T cells in melanoma. The data were produced by immunoSEQ multiplex PCR, yet TCRdb's version contains in-frame clones alone and is incomplete. The sample shows 9,000 to 13,000 clones, 78% of them seen only once. Sequencing used cells from a culture (not recorded whether cultured in vitro). Source of these receptors: a human donor with melanoma.

This sequence joins TRBV6-5 and TRBJ1-1; D is perhaps TRBD1 (5 bases). Germline CDR1 and CDR2: MNHEY and SVGAGI. V was pared by 6 bases and J by 6 bases, with 17 bases between. The CDR3 sequence is 14 residues long. The CDR3 DNA reads TGTGCCAGCAGAAAGCCGGGACTGATAGCTGAAGCTTTCTTT. Translated: CASRKPGLIAEAFF.

V is TRBV28 and J is TRBJ1-3; unclear D gene. This CDR3 spans 15 amino acids. Germline-derived CDR1 and CDR2 are MDHEN and SYDVKM. V was pared by 3 bases and J by 0 bases, with 9 bases between. The CDR3: CASSLGGYSGNTIYF. As DNA, the CDR3 is TGTGCCAGCAGTTTGGGTGGCTACTCTGGAAACACCATATATTTT.

The chain employs TRBV5-1 and TRBJ2-7; 8 bases match TRBD1. Germline loops: CDR1 SGHRS, CDR2 YFSETQ. J was trimmed by 3 bases and V by 4 bases; bases with no gene match: 9. The CDR3 consists of 15 residues. The CDR3 region has the DNA TGCGCCAGCAGCGCAACCGGGACAGGATACTACGAGCAGTACTTC. Protein product: CASSATGTGYYEQYF.

This clone was detected a few times. CDR3: CASSLGGPEEQYF. CDR3 bases: TGTGCCAGCAGTTTAGGGGGGCCGGAGGAGCAGTACTTC. The genes are TRBV12-3 or TRBV12-4 and TRBJ2-7; TRBD1 might be the D (6 bases). V lost 1 base and J lost 7, with 11 bases in between. This CDR3 contains 13 residues.

The rearrangement joins TRBV12-3 or TRBV12-4 to TRBJ1-3; maybe TRBD1 (5 bases). The V end was cut by 3 bases, the J end by 4 bases, with 7 bases between. This CDR3 has 13 residues. CDR3 sequence reads: CASSFKGGNTIYF. CDR3 DNA: TGTGCCAGCAGTTTCAAGGGGGGAAACACCATATATTTT.

J is TRBJ2-7 and V is TRBV11-2; TRBD2 agrees at 11 bases. Trimming cost V 6 bases and J 7 bases; bases outside gene matches: 8. CDR3 length: 14 residues. CDR1 and CDR2 (germline): SGHAT, FQNNGV. Here the CDR3 reads CASRVAGGRVEQYF. In nucleotides, the CDR3 is TGTGCCAGCAGAGTAGCGGGGGGGCGTGTTGAGCAGTACTTC.

The chain recombines TRBV5-8 with TRBJ1-5, with D uncertain. The CDR3 sequence is 13 residues long. The germline V gene encodes CDR1 SGHTS and CDR2 YDEGEE. V lost 0 bases and J 7 bases, leaving 8 bases between the germline ends. The CDR3 nucleotides are TGTGCCAGCAGCTTGGAACCGTGGCAGCCCCAGCATTTT. It yields the protein CASSLEPWQPQHF.

The genes are TRBV5-1 and TRBJ2-7, with unresolved D. The CDR3 is 15 amino acids. The germline CDR1 and CDR2 sequences are SGHRS and YFSETQ. The ends were cut back, 4 bases at V and 2 bases at J, with 16 bases in the middle. The CDR3 spells CASSPGTSDAYEQYF. The CDR3 DNA reads as TGCGCCAGCAGCCCGGGCACTTCTGACGCCTACGAGCAGTACTTC. Using reference TRBV5-1 and TRBJ2-7 for the parts outside the CDR3, the full variable domain is KAGVTQTPRYLIKTRGQQVTLSCSPISGHRSVSWYQQTPGQGLQFLFEYFSETQRNKGNFPGRFSGRQFSNSRSEMNVSTLELGDSALYLCASSPGTSDAYEQYFGPGTRLTVT.

The chain links TRBV11-2 to TRBJ1-1; D may be TRBD1 (6 bases). CDR1 SGHAT and CDR2 FQNNGV come from the germline V gene. This CDR3 has 15 residues. Trimming removed 3 bases from V and 3 bases from J, with 14 bases in between. CDR3 sequence (DNA): TGTGCCAGCAGCTTGAGCCCGAGGGGGGACACTGAAGCTTTCTTT. Its translation is CASSLSPRGDTEAFF.

V and J are TRBV5-1 and TRBJ2-1, with TRBD1 matching 8 bases. The V and J ends lost 1 base and 5 bases, in that order; junction bases with no gene match: 11. Germline V gene data show CDR1 as SGHRS and CDR2 as YFSETQ. There are 17 residues in the CDR3. The CDR3 nucleotides read TGCGCCAGCAGCTTGAGGGACAGGTGGGACCTGGACAATGAGCAGTTCTTC. Residues: CASSLRDRWDLDNEQFF.

The J gene is TRBJ2-6, the V gene TRBV3-1 (or the pseudogene TRBV3-2); TRBD1 matches at 9 bases. Germline V lookup: CDR1 LGHDT, CDR2 YNNKEL (reference sequence). This CDR3 spans 17 amino acids. Trimming took 4 bases from V and 1 from J; bases not matched to a gene: 5. The CDR3: CASSPGQGESGANVLTF. The CDR3 bases are TGTGCCAGCAGCCCGGGACAGGGAGAATCTGGGGCCAACGTCCTGACTTTC.

The V and J genes are TRBV29-1 and TRBJ2-7; 7 nucleotides line up with TRBD1. The CDR3 covers 13 residues. The junction had 10 bases not matched to a gene; V was cut back by 4 bases and J by 7 bases. CDR1 and CDR2 (germline): SQVTM, ANQGSEA. The CDR3 is CSVVLPGQYEQYF. In DNA form, the CDR3 reads TGCAGCGTTGTGCTTCCGGGACAGTATGAGCAGTACTTC.

The V call is TRBV30, the J call TRBJ1-2; TRBD1 might be the D (6 bases). The CDR3 sequence is 14 residues long. The V end lost 1 base, the J end lost 5 bases, and 14 bases lay between the germline ends. Germline values: CDR1 GTSNPN, CDR2 SVGIG (reference sequence). As DNA, the CDR3 is TGTGCCTGGAGTGCAATAGGGGGAGGTTATGGCTACACCTTC. Translation: CAWSAIGGGYGYTF.

The genes are TRBV18 and TRBJ2-3; D tentatively fits TRBD1 or TRBD2 (6 bases each). The CDR3 length is 17 residues. Trimming stripped 2 bases from V and 4 bases from J, with 19 bases between. The germline V gene has CDR1 KGHSH and CDR2 LQKENI. The CDR3 coding sequence is TGTGCCAGCTCACCATCGGAGGGGGTGCTAGGTCCAGATACGCAGTATTTT. The encoded protein is CASSPSEGVLGPDTQYF.

The chain is built from TRBV7-3 and TRBJ1-1; no reliable D call. Germline CDR1 reads SGHTA; CDR2 reads FQGTGA. V was clipped by 1 base and J by 6 bases, with 9 bases between them. The CDR3 is made up of 13 amino acids. The CDR3 DNA follows: TGTGCCAGCAGCTTAAGGATGGACTCTGAAGCTTTCTTT. Protein sequence: CASSLRMDSEAFF.

The genes are TRBV2 and TRBJ2-3; 7 bases are a match to TRBD2. The germline V gene has CDR1 SNHLY and CDR2 FYNNEI. This CDR3 region has 16 residues. V dropped 7 bases and J dropped 0; count of bases not matched to a gene: 10. CDR3 DNA: TGTGCCAGCACTAGGCGAGCGGGGTGGAGCACAGATACGCAGTATTTT. Its protein product is CASTRRAGWSTDTQYF.

This chain uses TRBV5-1 with TRBJ1-6, with 7 bases identical to TRBD1. Germline-derived CDR1 and CDR2 are SGHRS and YFSETQ. After removal of 4 bases from V and 7 bases from J, the junction contained 5 bases not matched to a gene. CDR3 length: 14 amino acids. The CDR3 protein is CASSRGQKNSPLHF. The CDR3 nucleotides read TGCGCCAGCAGCCGGGGACAGAAGAATTCACCCCTCCACTTT.

This chain connects TRBV6-5 to TRBJ1-2, with D maybe TRBD1 (5 bases). This CDR3 comprises 11 residues. The germline V gene has CDR1 MNHEY and CDR2 SVGAGI. V dropped 2 bases and J dropped 8 bases, with 6 bases sitting between them. CDR3 coding DNA: TGTGCCAGCAGTTACCGGGGGGGCTACACCTTC. This translates into CASSYRGGYTF.

This clone was seen a handful of times. The rearrangement links TRBV4-1 to TRBJ2-3; weak D call: TRBD2 (6 bases). Trimming left V 4 bases short and J 8 bases short, with 13 bases between. CDR3 length: 13 residues. Germline CDR1 reads MGHRA; CDR2 reads YSYEKL. CDR3 in DNA: TGCGCCAGCAGCCTGGGGGGATCAATTACGCAGTATTTT. This encodes CASSLGGSITQYF.

This clone came up a few times. The CDR3 DNA reads TGTGCCAGCAGCCCCGAGTTCCGGGGGTATGAAAAACTGTTTTTT. Protein sequence: CASSPEFRGYEKLFF. The chain is built from TRBV11-2 and TRBJ1-4; D possibly corresponds to TRBD1 (5 bases). CDR1 and CDR2 (germline): SGHAT, FQNNGV. CDR3 size: 15 residues. Deletions cut 5 bases from V and 6 bases from J, with 16 bases between.

The rearrangement uses TRBV5-4 and TRBJ2-3; no reliable D call. With 1 base removed from V and 0 bases from J, the gap between germline ends came to 3 bases. The CDR3 contains 13 residues. Germline V gene data show CDR1 as SGHNT and CDR2 as YYREEE (reference sequence). CDR3 protein: CASSLMSTDTQYF. CDR3 nucleotide sequence: TGTGCCAGCAGCTTGATGAGCACAGATACGCAGTATTTT.